This T cell receptor (beta chain) originates from a study of memory CD4+ T cells and cytomegalovirus serostatus. The sort gate was single viable CD3+CD4+CD8-CD45RO+ cells for memory CD4+ T cells. CMV serostatus came from serum IgG against pp150, pp28, p38, p52. After thawing, CD4+ T cells were positively selected. Trimming removed 6 bases from V and 7 bases from J, with 16 bases in between. The CDR3 consists of 15 residues. Germline assignment: CDR1 MNHEY and CDR2 SVGAGI. Here immunoSEQ multiplex PCR was the method, and the copy in TCRdb shows in-frame clones only, minus some. The data show 35,000 to 45,000 clones, with roughly 83% seen just once and approximately 0.79% held by the top ten.

Source material: memory CD4+ T cells from blood. The receptor was derived from an adult in good health and CMV-seronegative. The rearrangement uses TRBV6-5 and TRBJ1-6, with a possible D match to TRBD1 (5 bases). The CDR3 is CASSPLSGWNSPLHF. CDR3 coding DNA: TGTGCCAGCAGCCCCCTCTCAGGGTGGAATTCACCCCTCCACTTT.